These 24 T cell receptor beta chains originate from one sample sequenced in a study of T cell responses to AZD1222 COVID-19 vaccine. Sequencing was performed with immunoSEQ multiplex PCR; in TCRdb, only in-frame clones are kept and a portion is missing. The sample consists of 150,000 or so clones, 89% of them appearing once. Specimen: peripheral blood, collected on day 0 of AZD1222 vaccination. The receptors shown here come from an adult in good health.

The chain employs TRBV19 and TRBJ2-6; D not certain. Trimming shortened V by 4 bases and J by 4 bases, and 11 bases separated the two germline ends. In germline, CDR1 is LNHDA, CDR2 SQIVND (reference sequence). The CDR3 runs to 15 residues. The CDR3 nucleotides read TGTGCCAGTAGTACAACTTTCACGGGGGCCAACGTCCTGACTTTC. Protein product: CASSTTFTGANVLTF. Combining the CDR3 with reference TRBV19 and TRBJ2-6 gives the whole variable domain DGGITQSPKYLFRKEGQNVTLSCEQNLNHDAMYWYRQDPGQGLRLIYYSQIVNDFQKGDIAEGYSVSREKKESFPLTVTSAQKNPTAFYLCASSTTFTGANVLTFGAGSRLTVL.

The chain carries TRBV7-8 and TRBJ2-3; unclear D gene. The CDR3 length is 16 residues. The V gene's germline CDR1 is SGHVS and CDR2 FQNEAQ. V lost 6 bases to trimming and J lost 0 bases, with 16 bases between them. The chain's CDR3 is CASSSQVLSSTDTQYF. In nucleotides, the CDR3 is TGTGCCAGCAGTTCGCAGGTTCTATCTAGCACAGATACGCAGTATTTT.

CDR3 amino acids: CASSLFRNNEQFF. As DNA, the CDR3 is TGTGCCAGCAGCTTATTCCGGAACAATGAGCAGTTCTTC. The rearrangement uses TRBV11-2 and TRBJ2-1; D ambiguous. Germline V lookup: CDR1 SGHAT, CDR2 FQNNGV. The germline V and J ends were trimmed by 2 bases and 5 bases, with 7 bases remaining between them. CDR3 length equals 13 residues.

This clone was counted between two and nine times. J is TRBJ1-1 and V is TRBV27; the D gene is possibly TRBD1 (6 bases). V lost 6 bases to trimming and J lost 4 bases, with 9 bases between them. The CDR3 has 12 amino acids. Germline assignment: CDR1 MNHEY and CDR2 SMNVEV (reference sequence). In DNA form, the CDR3 reads TGTGCCAGCAGGCAGGGGAGCACTGAAGCTTTCTTT. Translation gives CASRQGSTEAFF.

The V and J genes are TRBV15 and TRBJ1-1; 7 nucleotides line up with TRBD1. CDR3 size: 17 residues. V shed 1 base, J shed 1 base, and the junction held 9 bases outside the gene matches. The germline CDR1 and CDR2 sequences are LNHNV and YYDKDF (reference sequence). CDR3 coding DNA: TGTGCCACCAGCAGAGGGGTCCGGGACAGTGAGAACACTGAAGCTTTCTTT. Residues: CATSRGVRDSENTEAFF. Variable domain in full (rest from reference TRBV15 and TRBJ1-1): DAMVIQNPRYQVTQFGKPVTLSCSQTLNHNVMYWYQQKSSQAPKLLFHYYDKDFNNEADTPDNFQSRRPNTSFCFLDIRSPGLGDTAMYLCATSRGVRDSENTEAFFGQGTRLTVV.

CDR3 in DNA: TGTGCCAGCAGCTTTAGGCAGGGGGCAGCAACTAACTATGGCTACACCTTC. Its protein product is CASSFRQGAATNYGYTF. This chain connects TRBV5-6 to TRBJ1-2, with TRBD1 matching over 8 bases. Germline V gene data show CDR1 as SGHDT and CDR2 as YYEEEE. CDR3 length: 17 residues. The V and J ends lost 2 bases and 0 bases, in that order; junction bases with no gene match: 9.

The gene calls are TRBV5-1 and TRBJ1-1, with 8 bases that match TRBD1. The CDR3 runs 15 residues. CDR1 is SGHRS, CDR2 YFSETQ, per germline. The J segment lost 0 bases and the V segment lost 1 base, leaving 2 bases of the junction unmatched. The CDR3 loop is CASSLTGGVNTEAFF. In DNA, the CDR3 is TGCGCCAGCAGCTTGACAGGGGGTGTGAACACTGAAGCTTTCTTT.

The V call is TRBV12-3 or TRBV12-4, the J call TRBJ1-2; D unresolved. V shed 5 bases and J shed 8 bases, with 12 bases lying between them. The CDR3 is 12 residues long. For the CDR3, the DNA is TGTGCCAGCAGTACCTACAGAGAGGGCTACACCTTC. It specifies CASSTYREGYTF.

This chain uses TRBV19 with TRBJ1-4; 8 positions match TRBD1. CDR1 LNHDA and CDR2 SQIVND come from the germline V gene (reference sequence). The CDR3 loop spans 14 amino acids. Trimming at V came to 8 bases and at J to 7 bases, leaving 9 bases not matched to a gene. CDR3 sequence reads: CASRTGTSREKLFF. CDR3 nucleotide sequence: TGTGCCAGTCGGACAGGGACCTCCCGTGAAAAACTGTTTTTT.

The rearrangement links TRBV6-5 to TRBJ1-2; unclear D gene. Germline CDR1 and CDR2: MNHEY and SVGAGI. The CDR3 has 13 amino acids. V lost 11 bases and J 4 bases, leaving 17 bases between the germline ends. The CDR3 DNA follows: TGTGCCGTCTCTCGGGATGTCGGCTATGGCTACACCTTC. Translation gives CAVSRDVGYGYTF.

This chain links TRBV4-1 with TRBJ1-6; D uncertain. V gave up 3 bases and J gave up 9 bases, with 9 bases separating them. This CDR3 comprises 13 residues. Germline CDR1 is MGHRA and CDR2 is YSYEKL. The DNA of the CDR3 is TGCGCCAGCAGCCAGGGCTCCGGTTCACCCCTCCACTTT. Protein product: CASSQGSGSPLHF.

The chain employs TRBV19 and TRBJ2-7; TRBD1 aligns across 7 bases. Germline loops: CDR1 LNHDA, CDR2 SQIVND (reference sequence). This CDR3 contains 13 residues. V was clipped by 3 bases and J by 8 bases; unmatched bases: 7. CDR3 DNA: TGTGCCAGTAGTATTAACAGGGGCGGGCAGCAGTACTTC. Amino acid sequence: CASSINRGGQQYF.

This clone has only one observation. V gene TRBV7-2 combines with J gene TRBJ1-1, with 7 bases lining up with TRBD1. Trimming took 3 bases from V and 7 from J; bases not matched to a gene: 5. From germline, CDR1 is SGHTA and CDR2 FQGNSA. This CDR3 region has 13 residues. This CDR3 is CASSFAQGNEAFF. CDR3 coding DNA: TGTGCCAGCAGCTTTGCACAGGGGAATGAAGCTTTCTTT.

Only one count was recorded for this clone. This chain uses TRBV19 with TRBJ1-6, with D perhaps TRBD1 (5 bases). V lost 10 bases and J lost 10, with 14 bases in between. The CDR3 spans 12 residues. Germline V gene data show CDR1 as LNHDA and CDR2 as SQIVND (reference sequence). The DNA for the CDR3 is TGTGCCACCAATCGGGGGGACTCACCCCTCCACTTT. Translated: CATNRGDSPLHF. The whole variable domain, remainder taken from reference TRBV19 and TRBJ1-6, is DGGITQSPKYLFRKEGQNVTLSCEQNLNHDAMYWYRQDPGQGLRLIYYSQIVNDFQKGDIAEGYSVSREKKESFPLTVTSAQKNPTAFYLCATNRGDSPLHFGNGTRLTVT.

The rearrangement joins TRBV7-9 to TRBJ2-7; D unresolved. CDR1 and CDR2 (germline): SEHNR, FQNEAQ (reference sequence). This CDR3 is 13 amino acids long. V was shortened by 4 bases and J by 5 bases, with 12 bases between the two germline ends. CDR3 in amino acids: CASSSLTSDEQYF. In DNA, the CDR3 is TGTGCCAGCAGCTCTTTGACGAGCGACGAGCAGTACTTC.

This clone was picked up a small number of times. The chain has TRBV10-3 and TRBJ2-2; TRBD2 matches at 13 bases. CDR1 is ENHRY, CDR2 SYGVKD, per germline. The CDR3 is 17 amino acids. V trimming: 10 bases; J trimming: 12 bases; junction bases outside the gene matches: 20. The CDR3 loop reads CATQESLAGGPRGKLFF. The CDR3 coding sequence is TGTGCCACCCAAGAGTCACTAGCGGGGGGGCCACGGGGAAAGCTGTTTTTT.

CDR3 in amino acids: CASSRRGRNTEAFF. The CDR3 DNA follows: TGCGCCAGCAGCCGGAGGGGCCGGAACACTGAAGCTTTCTTT. J is TRBJ1-1 and V is TRBV4-3, with a tentative D call TRBD1 (5 bases). Per germline, CDR1 LGHNA and CDR2 YSLEER. Deletions cut 4 bases from V and 1 base from J, with 10 bases between. This CDR3 region has 14 residues.

DNA of the CDR3: TGTGCCAGCTCACCCCCTCCCGGGACAGGGGAACAGCCCCAGCATTTT. It is translated as CASSPPPGTGEQPQHF. This chain uses TRBV18 with TRBJ1-5, with 10 nucleotides matching TRBD1. Germline values: CDR1 KGHSH, CDR2 LQKENI. Trimming cost V 3 bases and J 7 bases; bases outside gene matches: 9. This CDR3 is 16 amino acids long.

The V gene is TRBV2, the J gene TRBJ1-1; no firm D call. The CDR3 covers 14 residues. With 8 bases removed from V and 4 bases from J, the gap between germline ends came to 17 bases. Germline V gene lookup returns CDR1 SNHLY and CDR2 FYNNEI. CDR3 DNA: TGTGCCAGCGTAAAGGGTGAAGGCGGCACTGAAGCTTTCTTT. Translation gives CASVKGEGGTEAFF.

The chain recombines TRBV6-1 with TRBJ1-2, with D maybe TRBD1 (6 bases). The V gene's germline CDR1 is MNHNS and CDR2 SASEGT. The CDR3 has 17 amino acids. V lost 2 bases and J lost 2, with 18 bases in between. The CDR3: CASSERGGRPSNYGYTF. The CDR3 region has the DNA TGTGCCAGCAGTGAAAGGGGGGGTCGACCCAGCAACTATGGCTACACCTTC.

Here the CDR3 DNA reads TGTGCCAGCAGCCTTCGCCTCTTAGAGGGGACTACTAGCACAGATACGCAGTATTTT. Its translation: CASSLRLLEGTTSTDTQYF. V and J are TRBV9 and TRBJ2-3, with TRBD2 matching over 7 bases. With V trimmed by 4 bases and J by 0 bases, 17 bases remained unmatched. The CDR3 is made up of 19 amino acids. CDR1 and CDR2 from the germline V gene are SGDLS and YYNGEE.

The V and J genes are TRBV30 and TRBJ1-6; 7 nucleotides align to TRBD1. CDR1 is GTSNPN, CDR2 SVGIG, per germline (reference sequence). The junction had 6 bases not matched to a gene; V was cut back by 3 bases and J by 7 bases. The CDR3 length is 14 residues. CDR3 in amino acids: CAWRSTGRNSPLHF. The CDR3 nucleotides are TGTGCCTGGAGGTCGACAGGGCGAAATTCACCCCTCCACTTT.

The chain has TRBV12-3 or TRBV12-4 and TRBJ1-1, with no clear D. The CDR3 covers 13 residues. Deletions cut 5 bases from V and 1 base from J, with 8 bases between. CDR3 DNA sequence: TGTGCCAGCAGTCCCGGTGGGAACACTGAAGCTTTCTTT. Protein: CASSPGGNTEAFF.

The rearrangement links TRBV19 to TRBJ1-2, with 7 bases aligning to TRBD1. In germline, CDR1 is LNHDA, CDR2 SQIVND (reference sequence). The CDR3 is made up of 13 amino acids. J gave up 5 bases and V 5 bases, and 5 bases lay outside the gene matches. CDR3 sequence: CASSASGGYGYTF. CDR3 DNA: TGTGCCAGTAGTGCGTCAGGGGGGTATGGCTACACCTTC. Using reference TRBV19 and TRBJ1-2 for the parts outside the CDR3, the full variable domain is DGGITQSPKYLFRKEGQNVTLSCEQNLNHDAMYWYRQDPGQGLRLIYYSQIVNDFQKGDIAEGYSVSREKKESFPLTVTSAQKNPTAFYLCASSASGGYGYTFGSGTRLTVV.